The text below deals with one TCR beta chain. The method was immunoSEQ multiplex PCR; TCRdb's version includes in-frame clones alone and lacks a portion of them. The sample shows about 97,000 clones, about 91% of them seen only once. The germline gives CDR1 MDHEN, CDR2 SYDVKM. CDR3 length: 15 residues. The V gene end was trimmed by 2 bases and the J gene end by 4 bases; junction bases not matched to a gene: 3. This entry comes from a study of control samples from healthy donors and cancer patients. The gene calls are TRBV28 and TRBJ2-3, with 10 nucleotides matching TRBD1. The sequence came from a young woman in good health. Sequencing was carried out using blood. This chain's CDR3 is CASSLGTGVSDTQYF. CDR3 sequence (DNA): TGTGCCAGCAGTTTAGGGACAGGGGTGTCAGATACGCAGTATTTT.